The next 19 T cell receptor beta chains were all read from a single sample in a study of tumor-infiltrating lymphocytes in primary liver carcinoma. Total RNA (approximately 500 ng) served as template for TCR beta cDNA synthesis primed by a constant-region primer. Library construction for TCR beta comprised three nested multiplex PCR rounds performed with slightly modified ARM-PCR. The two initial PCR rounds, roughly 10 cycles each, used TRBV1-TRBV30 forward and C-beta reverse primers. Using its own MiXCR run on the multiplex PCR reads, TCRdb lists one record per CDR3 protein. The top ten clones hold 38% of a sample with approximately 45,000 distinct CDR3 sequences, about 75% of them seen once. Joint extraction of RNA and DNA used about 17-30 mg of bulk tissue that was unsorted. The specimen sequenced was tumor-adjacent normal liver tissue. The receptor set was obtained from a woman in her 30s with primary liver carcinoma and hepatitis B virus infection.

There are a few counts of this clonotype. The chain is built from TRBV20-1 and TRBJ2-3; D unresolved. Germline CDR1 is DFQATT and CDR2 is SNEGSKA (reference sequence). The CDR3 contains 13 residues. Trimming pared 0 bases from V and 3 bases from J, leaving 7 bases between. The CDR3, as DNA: TGCAGTGCTAGAGATCCCAAGACAGATACGCAGTATTTT. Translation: CSARDPKTDTQYF.

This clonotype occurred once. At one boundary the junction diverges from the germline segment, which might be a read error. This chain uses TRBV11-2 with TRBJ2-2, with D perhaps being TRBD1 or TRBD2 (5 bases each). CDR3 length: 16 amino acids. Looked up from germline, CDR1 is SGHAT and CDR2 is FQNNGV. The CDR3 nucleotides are TGCGCCAGCAGTTTAGTTCAGGACACGGGGCGCCGGGAGCTGTTTTTT. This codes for CASSLVQDTGRRELFF.

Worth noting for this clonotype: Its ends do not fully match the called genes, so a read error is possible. The DNA for the CDR3 is TGTGCCAGCAGCTTACGGACTAGTGGGGCGAACACCGGGGGGCTGTTTTTT. Translated, it gives CASSLRTSGANTGGLFF. The V call is TRBV7-8, the J call TRBJ2-2, with 7 nucleotides matching TRBD2. This CDR3 is built from 17 residues. The germline CDR1 and CDR2 sequences are SGHVS and FQNEAQ.

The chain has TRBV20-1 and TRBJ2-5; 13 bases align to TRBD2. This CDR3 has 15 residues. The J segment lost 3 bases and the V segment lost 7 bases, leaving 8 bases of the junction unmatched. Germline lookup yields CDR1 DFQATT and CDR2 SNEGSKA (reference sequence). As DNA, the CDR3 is TGCAGTGGGACCTCAGGACTAGCGGGAGAAGAGACCCAGTACTTC. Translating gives CSGTSGLAGEETQYF.

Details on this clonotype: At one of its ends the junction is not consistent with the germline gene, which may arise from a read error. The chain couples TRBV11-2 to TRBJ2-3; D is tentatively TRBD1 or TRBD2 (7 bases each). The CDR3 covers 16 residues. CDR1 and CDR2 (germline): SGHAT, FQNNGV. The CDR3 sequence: CVSNRRGGLSTNMQYF. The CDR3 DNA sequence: TGTGTCAGCAATCGCAGGGGGGGCCTAAGCACAAATATGCAGTATTTT.

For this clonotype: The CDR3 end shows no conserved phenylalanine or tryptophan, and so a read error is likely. The DNA for the CDR3 is TGTGCCAGCAGTGCCCGATCCCCAGACAGGGCAGATACGCAGTATTTG. Amino acid sequence: CASSARSPDRADTQYL. V is TRBV6-1 and J is TRBJ2-3, with TRBD1 matching 7 bases. Losses at the gene ends were 4 bases for V and 4 bases for J; bases not matched to a gene: 11. CDR3 size: 16 residues. The germline V gene encodes CDR1 MNHNS and CDR2 SASEGT.

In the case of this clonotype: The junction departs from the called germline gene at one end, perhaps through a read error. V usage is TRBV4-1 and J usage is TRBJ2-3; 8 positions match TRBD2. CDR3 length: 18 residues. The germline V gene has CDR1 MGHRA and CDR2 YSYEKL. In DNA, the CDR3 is TGCGCGAGCAGCCATATCCTCGTAGCGGGAAGAGGCACAGATACGCAGTATTTT. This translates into CASSHILVAGRGTDTQYF.

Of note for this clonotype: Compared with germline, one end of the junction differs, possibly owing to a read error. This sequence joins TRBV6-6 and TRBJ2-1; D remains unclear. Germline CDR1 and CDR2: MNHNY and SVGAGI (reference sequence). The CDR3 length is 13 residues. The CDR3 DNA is TGTGTCAGCAGTTCGTATCCCGGCGGTGAGCAGTTCTTC. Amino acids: CVSSSYPGGEQFF.

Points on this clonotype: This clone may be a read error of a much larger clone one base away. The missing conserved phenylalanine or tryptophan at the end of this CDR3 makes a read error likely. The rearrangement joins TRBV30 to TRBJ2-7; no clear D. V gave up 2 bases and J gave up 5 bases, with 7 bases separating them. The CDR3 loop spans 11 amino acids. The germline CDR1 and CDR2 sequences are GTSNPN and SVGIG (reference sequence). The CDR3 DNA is TGTGCCTGGAGTATTGGAGACGAGCAGTACTTA. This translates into CAWSIGDEQYL.

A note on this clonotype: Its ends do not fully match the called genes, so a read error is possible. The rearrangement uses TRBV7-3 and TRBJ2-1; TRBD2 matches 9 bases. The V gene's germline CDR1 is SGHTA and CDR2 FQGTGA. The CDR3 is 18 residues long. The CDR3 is CASSLFFGAGGPYNDQFF. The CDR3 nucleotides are TGTGCCAGCAGCCTATTCTTCGGAGCGGGAGGCCCTTACAATGATCAGTTCTTC.

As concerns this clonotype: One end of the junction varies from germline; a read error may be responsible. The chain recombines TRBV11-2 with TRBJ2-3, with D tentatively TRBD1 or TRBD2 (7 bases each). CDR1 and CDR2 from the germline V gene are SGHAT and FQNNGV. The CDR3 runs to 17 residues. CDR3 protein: CASCHRGGGSLTDMQYF. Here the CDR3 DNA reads TGTGCCAGCTGCCATCGAGGGGGCGGGAGCCTCACAGATATGCAGTATTTT.

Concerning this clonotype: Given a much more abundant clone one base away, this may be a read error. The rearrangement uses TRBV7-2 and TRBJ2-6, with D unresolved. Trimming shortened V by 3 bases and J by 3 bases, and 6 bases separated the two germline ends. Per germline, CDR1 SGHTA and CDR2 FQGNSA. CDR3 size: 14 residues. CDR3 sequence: CASSLSDGANVLTF. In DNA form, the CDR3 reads TGTGCCAGCAGCTTGAGTGATGGGGCCAACGTCCTGACTTTC. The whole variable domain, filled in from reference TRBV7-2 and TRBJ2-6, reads GAGVSQSPSNKVTEKGKDVELRCDPISGHTALYWYRQSLGQGLEFLIYFQGNSAPDKSGLPSDRFSAERTGGSVSTLTIQRTQQEDSAVYLCASSLSDGANVLTFGAGSRLTVL.

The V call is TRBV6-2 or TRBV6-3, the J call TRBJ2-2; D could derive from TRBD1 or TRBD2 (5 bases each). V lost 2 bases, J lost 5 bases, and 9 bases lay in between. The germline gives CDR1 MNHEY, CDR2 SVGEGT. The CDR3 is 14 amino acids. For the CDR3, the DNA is TGTGCCAGCAGTTACACTAGACAGACCGGGGAGCTGTTTTTT. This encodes CASSYTRQTGELFF.

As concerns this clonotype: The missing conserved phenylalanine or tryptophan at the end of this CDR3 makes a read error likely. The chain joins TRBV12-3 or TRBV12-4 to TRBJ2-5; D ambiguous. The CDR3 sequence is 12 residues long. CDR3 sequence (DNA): TGTGACAGCAGTTTCTCCGGTGGAAACCAGTACTTA. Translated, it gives CDSSFSGGNQYL.

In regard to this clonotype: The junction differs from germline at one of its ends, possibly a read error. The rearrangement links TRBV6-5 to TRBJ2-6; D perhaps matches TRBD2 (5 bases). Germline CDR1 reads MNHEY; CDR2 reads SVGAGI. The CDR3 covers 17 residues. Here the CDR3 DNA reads TGTGCCAGCCGTTACGTCCAGTCTAGCTCTGGGACCAACGTCCTGACTTTC. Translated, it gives CASRYVQSSSGTNVLTF.

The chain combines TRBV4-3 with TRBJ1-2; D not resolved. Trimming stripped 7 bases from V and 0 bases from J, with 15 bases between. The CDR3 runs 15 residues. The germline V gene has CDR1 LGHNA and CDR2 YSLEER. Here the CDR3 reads CASTQGRSSNYGYTF. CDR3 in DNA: TGCGCCAGCACTCAAGGAAGGAGCTCTAACTATGGCTACACCTTC.

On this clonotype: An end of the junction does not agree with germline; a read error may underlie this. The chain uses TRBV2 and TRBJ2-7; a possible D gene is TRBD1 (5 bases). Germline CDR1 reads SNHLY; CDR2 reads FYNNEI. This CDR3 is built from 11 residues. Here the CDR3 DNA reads TGTGTCTGCGGACATCCGTACGAGCTGTACTTC. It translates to CVCGHPYELYF.

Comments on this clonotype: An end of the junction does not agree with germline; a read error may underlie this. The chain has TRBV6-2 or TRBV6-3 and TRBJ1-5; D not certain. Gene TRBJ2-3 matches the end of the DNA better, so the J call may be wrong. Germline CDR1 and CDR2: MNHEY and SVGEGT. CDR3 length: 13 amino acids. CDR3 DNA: TGTACCAGCAGTTACTCGGGCAATCAGCCCCAGTATTTT. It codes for CTSSYSGNQPQYF.

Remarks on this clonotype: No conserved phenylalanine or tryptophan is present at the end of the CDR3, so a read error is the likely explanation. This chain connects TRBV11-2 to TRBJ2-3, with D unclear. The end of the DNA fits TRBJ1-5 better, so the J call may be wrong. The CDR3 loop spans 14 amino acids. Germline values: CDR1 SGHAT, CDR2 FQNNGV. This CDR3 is CASSPLTHTDTQHV. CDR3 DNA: TGTGCCAGCAGCCCACTAACTCACACAGATACGCAGCATGTT.